A single sample gave rise to the 15 T cell receptor beta chains below, sequenced in a study of identical twins. TCRdb recomputed calls from the 5' RACE reads with MiXCR, one row per CDR3 protein. Of around 280,000 distinct CDR3 sequences in the sample, less than 9% were seen once. The same specimen was also included in a second study, on yellow fever vaccine responses in identical twins.

Sequencing was carried out using memory (CD45RO+) T cells sorted from blood. The receptors shown here come from a woman under 30 in good health.

The V call is TRBV28, the J call TRBJ2-7; D not certain. Germline V gene sequence: CDR1 MDHEN, CDR2 SYDVKM. V lost 2 bases, J lost 0 bases, and 8 bases lay in between. CDR3 length equals 14 residues. The DNA of the CDR3 is TGTGCCAGCAGTTTAGATCCCCGCTCCTACGAGCAGTACTTC. Its translation is CASSLDPRSYEQYF.

Many counts were recorded for this clonotype. The chain links TRBV12-3 or TRBV12-4 to TRBJ1-4, with 10 nucleotides matching TRBD1. V gave up 5 bases and J gave up 10 bases; unmatched junction bases: 7. CDR3 length: 14 residues. As DNA, the CDR3 is TGTGCCAGCAGTCCGGACAGGGGGGGTAGAAAACTGTTTTTT. Translation gives CASSPDRGGRKLFF.

This chain joins TRBV28 and TRBJ1-5; D possibly corresponds to TRBD1 (6 bases). Trimming removed 4 bases from V and 0 bases from J, with 19 bases in between. The CDR3 spans 18 residues. Germline V gene sequence: CDR1 MDHEN, CDR2 SYDVKM. The CDR3 region has the DNA TGTGCCAGCAGTTCCGAACAGGGCCTGCTTTATAGCAATCAGCCCCAGCATTTT. Translating it yields CASSSEQGLLYSNQPQHF.

A few counts support this clonotype. This chain links TRBV7-2 with TRBJ2-7, with 7 positions matching TRBD2. Unmatched junction bases numbered 6, after V lost 5 bases and J lost 5 bases. Germline V lookup: CDR1 SGHTA, CDR2 FQGNSA. The CDR3 has 13 residues. CDR3 nucleotide sequence: TGTGCCAGCAGCCGAAGCGGGACTCACGAGCAGTACTTC. Translated, it gives CASSRSGTHEQYF.

This clonotype was observed at least ten times. The V gene is TRBV5-1, the J gene TRBJ1-2; TRBD1 agrees at 7 bases. The junction had 1 base not matched to a gene; V was cut back by 2 bases and J by 0 bases. Germline V gene sequence: CDR1 SGHRS, CDR2 YFSETQ. The CDR3 consists of 14 residues. Here the CDR3 DNA reads TGCGCCAGCAGCTTCGGGACAGCTAACTATGGCTACACCTTC. This gives the protein CASSFGTANYGYTF.

This clonotype was found a few times. The rearrangement uses TRBV19 and TRBJ2-5, with D possibly matching TRBD1 (6 bases). Germline V gives CDR1 LNHDA, CDR2 SQIVND (reference sequence). With 7 bases removed from V and 1 base from J, the gap between germline ends came to 10 bases. The CDR3 is 13 residues long. CDR3 sequence (DNA): TGTGCCAGTACTCAGACAGGCCAAGAGACCCAGTACTTC. It translates to CASTQTGQETQYF.

This clonotype occurred many times. This sequence joins TRBV7-2 and TRBJ2-5; possibly TRBD2 for D (5 bases). The germline V gene encodes CDR1 SGHTA and CDR2 FQGNSA. Trimming shortened V by 5 bases and J by 2 bases, and 21 bases separated the two germline ends. The CDR3 length is 17 residues. CDR3 DNA: TGTGCCAGCAGCCCGAGCTCGGGCGAAAGGGAGCAAGAGACCCAGTACTTC. Amino acids: CASSPSSGEREQETQYF.

The chain has TRBV2 and TRBJ2-5, with D perhaps matching TRBD1 (7 bases). The CDR3 contains 12 residues. Germline V gives CDR1 SNHLY, CDR2 FYNNEI. The ends were cut back, 6 bases at V and 5 bases at J, with 10 bases in the middle. CDR3 sequence reads: CASRPGGETQYF. The CDR3 DNA reads as TGTGCCAGCAGACCAGGGGGGGAGACCCAGTACTTC.

Here the CDR3 DNA reads TGTGCCAGCAAGCCTCAATCGACAGGGACTGGAAACACCATATATTTT. Translating gives CASKPQSTGTGNTIYF. The chain couples TRBV28 to TRBJ1-3; 7 bases fit TRBD1. The J segment lost 2 bases and the V segment lost 7 bases, leaving 11 bases of the junction unmatched. Germline V gene data show CDR1 as MDHEN and CDR2 as SYDVKM. The CDR3 is made up of 16 amino acids.

This clonotype was observed at least ten times. The genes are TRBV12-3 or TRBV12-4 and TRBJ1-2; D is perhaps TRBD1 (5 bases). Trimming removed 2 bases from V and 8 bases from J, with 15 bases in between. The CDR3 covers 14 residues. Here the CDR3 DNA reads TGTGCCAGCAGTTTACATCCGGGGGAGGTCGGCTACACCTTC. Translated: CASSLHPGEVGYTF.

The sample holds many counts of this clonotype. The chain employs TRBV12-3 or TRBV12-4 and TRBJ1-1, with TRBD1 identical over 9 bases. The J segment lost 1 base and the V segment lost 7 bases, leaving 7 bases of the junction unmatched. CDR3 length equals 15 residues. The CDR3 nucleotides are TGTGCCAGCACCTTCGGGACAGGGAGGAACACTGAAGCTTTCTTT. Its translation: CASTFGTGRNTEAFF.

The V call is TRBV20-1, the J call TRBJ2-7; D is undetermined. The germline V gene has CDR1 DFQATT and CDR2 SNEGSKA (reference sequence). The V end was cut by 6 bases, the J end by 1 base, with 16 bases between. CDR3 size: 14 residues. CDR3 sequence: CSAPKRAESYEQYF. The CDR3 coding sequence is TGCAGTGCCCCCAAAAGGGCAGAGTCCTACGAGCAGTACTTC.

The DNA of the CDR3 is TGTGCCAGCAGCCAGGAGGACCCTGGGGCCAACGTCCTGACTTTC. Residues: CASSQEDPGANVLTF. The chain employs TRBV3-1 and TRBJ2-6; D is possibly TRBD2 (5 bases). This CDR3 is built from 15 residues. From germline, CDR1 is LGHDT and CDR2 YNNKEL (reference sequence). The V end lost 3 bases, the J end lost 2 bases, and 8 bases lay between the germline ends.

In this sample, this clonotype turned up many times. The chain employs TRBV6-1 and TRBJ1-2, with D possibly being TRBD1 (5 bases). The germline CDR1 and CDR2 sequences are MNHNS and SASEGT. Trimming stripped 3 bases from V and 5 bases from J, with 13 bases between. This CDR3 spans 14 amino acids. Here the CDR3 DNA reads TGTGCCAGCAGTGAGGGGGATTCTCAATATGGCTACACCTTC. Translation gives CASSEGDSQYGYTF.

This clonotype was found a few times. V is TRBV2 and J is TRBJ2-7; 9 bases agree with TRBD1. V lost 8 bases, J lost 7 bases, and 6 bases stayed unmatched. Germline CDR1 reads SNHLY; CDR2 reads FYNNEI. The CDR3 is 12 amino acids. The CDR3 nucleotides are TGTGCCAGCGGGACAGGGATAGGGGAGCAGTACGTC. Residues: CASGTGIGEQYV.